The 23 T cell receptor beta chains below were found in one sample sequenced in a study of CD4 T cells in relation to SARS-CoV-2 and coronaviruses. CD4+ T cells from unexposed donors were obtained before the COVID-19 pandemic (2011-2018). TCRdb keeps only in-frame clones here, not all; method: immunoSEQ multiplex PCR. The sample shows 65,000 or so clones, about nine tenths of them seen only once. Sequencing was performed on memory CD4+ T cells from PBMCs. The receptors were sampled from a human donor in good health.

The rearrangement uses TRBV6-6 and TRBJ2-2; D remains ambiguous. Germline values: CDR1 MNHNY, CDR2 SVGAGI (reference sequence). The CDR3 covers 14 residues. V lost 2 bases, J lost 2 bases, and 6 bases lay in between. CDR3 protein: CASSYQHNTGELFF. CDR3 DNA: TGTGCCAGCAGTTACCAGCACAACACCGGGGAGCTGTTTTTT.

V gene TRBV27 combines with J gene TRBJ1-4; D is ambiguous. V was pared by 6 bases and J by 0 bases, with 8 bases between. CDR3 size: 14 residues. Germline V CDR1 and CDR2: MNHEY, SMNVEV (reference sequence). The CDR3 DNA sequence: TGTGCCAGCAGCCACCAGGCAACTAATGAAAAACTGTTTTTT. It encodes CASSHQATNEKLFF.

The chain joins TRBV19 to TRBJ2-2; the D gene is possibly TRBD2 (5 bases). CDR1 is LNHDA, CDR2 SQIVND, per germline (reference sequence). The CDR3 consists of 19 residues. V was pared by 6 bases and J by 0 bases, with 23 bases between. CDR3 residues: CASRDPGYLGGANTGELFF. The DNA for the CDR3 is TGTGCCAGTAGGGATCCGGGCTACTTAGGAGGCGCGAACACCGGGGAGCTGTTTTTT.

This chain connects TRBV3-1 (or the pseudogene TRBV3-2) to TRBJ2-3; TRBD1 aligns across 10 bases. The ends lost 1 base at V and 6 bases at J; junction bases unmatched: 10. CDR1 LGHDT and CDR2 YNNKEL come from the germline V gene (reference sequence). The CDR3 sequence is 17 residues long. The CDR3 nucleotides are TGTGCCAGCAGCCAAGTGCTAGGGACAGGGGTCCAGGATACGCAGTATTTT. It codes for CASSQVLGTGVQDTQYF.

The chain recombines TRBV28 with TRBJ1-2; D remains unclear. Trimming pared 7 bases from V and 4 bases from J, leaving 10 bases between. Germline V gene sequence: CDR1 MDHEN, CDR2 SYDVKM. The CDR3 consists of 12 residues. The CDR3 bases are TGTGCCAGCACCTTTCCCGGCTATGGCTACACCTTC. This translates into CASTFPGYGYTF.

This clone was picked up one time. The V gene is TRBV29-1, the J gene TRBJ1-4, with D maybe TRBD1 (5 bases). Trimming stripped 7 bases from V and 4 bases from J, with 10 bases between. From germline, CDR1 is SQVTM and CDR2 ANQGSEA. The CDR3 totals 12 residues. DNA for the CDR3: TGCAGCGGCCGGGGGGATAATGAAAAACTGTTTTTT. Its translation is CSGRGDNEKLFF.

The chain has TRBV5-6 and TRBJ1-1; D may be TRBD1 (5 bases). Looked up from germline, CDR1 is SGHDT and CDR2 is YYEEEE. V lost 3 bases to trimming and J lost 11 bases, with 20 bases between them. The CDR3 runs to 14 residues. CDR3 loop: CASSSQGIGGVAFF. CDR3 sequence (DNA): TGTGCCAGCAGCTCTCAGGGTATTGGTGGGGTGGCTTTCTTT.

For the CDR3, the DNA is TGTGCCAGCAGCCCCGGGGGGGCCGGGGACGAGACCCAGTACTTC. Translation: CASSPGGAGDETQYF. J is TRBJ2-5 and V is TRBV3-1 (or the pseudogene TRBV3-2); 8 bases line up with TRBD2. This CDR3 contains 15 residues. CDR1 is LGHDT and CDR2 is YNNKEL in the germline V gene (reference sequence). The V segment lost 4 bases and the J segment 5 bases; nucleotides outside the gene matches: 9.

V is TRBV19 and J is TRBJ2-2, with D unresolved. Germline CDR1 is LNHDA and CDR2 is SQIVND (reference sequence). The CDR3 runs 14 residues. Trimming stripped 3 bases from V and 4 bases from J, with 9 bases between. The CDR3 nucleotides are TGTGCCAGTAGTATGAAGCTGTCCACCGGGGAGCTGTTTTTT. Its protein product is CASSMKLSTGELFF.

The chain uses TRBV28 and TRBJ1-2; D unresolved. CDR1 and CDR2 from the germline V gene are MDHEN and SYDVKM. V lost 1 base to trimming and J lost 0 bases, with 6 bases between them. The CDR3 loop spans 14 amino acids. DNA of the CDR3: TGTGCCAGCAGTTTATCCCTTTCTAACTATGGCTACACCTTC. It is translated as CASSLSLSNYGYTF.

This chain links TRBV19 with TRBJ1-1; 7 bases map to TRBD1. This CDR3 comprises 18 residues. Per the germline V gene, CDR1 is LNHDA and CDR2 is SQIVND (reference sequence). V shed 6 bases, J shed 4 bases, and the junction held 20 bases outside the gene matches. DNA for the CDR3: TGTGCCAGTAGACAGAACAGGGGTCGGGGATTGATTGGCACTGAAGCTTTCTTT. Translating it yields CASRQNRGRGLIGTEAFF.

This clone has just a few counts. This chain joins TRBV7-9 and TRBJ2-5; D is perhaps TRBD1 or TRBD2 (5 bases each). V was pared by 5 bases and J by 2 bases, with 24 bases between. Germline assignment: CDR1 SEHNR and CDR2 FQNEAQ (reference sequence). There are 18 residues in the CDR3. This CDR3 is CASSTPRGIRDGQETQYF. As DNA, the CDR3 is TGTGCCAGCAGCACCCCGAGGGGCATTCGGGACGGGCAAGAGACCCAGTACTTC.

The V and J genes are TRBV18 and TRBJ1-1, with TRBD1 identical over 9 bases. CDR1 is KGHSH and CDR2 is LQKENI in the germline V gene. This CDR3 has 15 amino acids. V shed 0 bases and J 2 bases; nucleotides not matched to a gene: 1. The CDR3 DNA sequence: TGTGCCAGCTCACCACCGGGACAGGGCAACACTGAAGCTTTCTTT. Its protein is CASSPPGQGNTEAFF.

The V call is TRBV11-2, the J call TRBJ2-3; D tentatively fits TRBD1 or TRBD2 (5 bases each). CDR3 length equals 14 residues. Trimming took off 5 bases at V and 9 bases at J, with 18 bases between the two ends. Germline CDR1 SGHAT, CDR2 FQNNGV. The CDR3 protein is CASSVTGRDQTQYF. The CDR3 bases are TGTGCCAGCAGCGTTACCGGCCGGGACCAGACGCAGTATTTT.

This chain joins TRBV29-1 and TRBJ2-5; 8 bases line up with TRBD1. The V segment lost 0 bases and the J segment 0 bases; nucleotides outside the gene matches: 6. The CDR3 contains 16 residues. Germline values: CDR1 SQVTM, CDR2 ANQGSEA. The CDR3 bases are TGCAGCGTTGAAGACGGGGGACAGGACGACCAAGAGACCCAGTACTTC. It translates to CSVEDGGQDDQETQYF. The full variable domain, completed using reference TRBV29-1 and TRBJ2-5, is SAVISQKPSRDICQRGTSLTIQCQVDSQVTMMFWYRQQPGQSLTLIATANQGSEATYESGFVIDKFPISRPNLTFSTLTVSNMSPEDSSIYLCSVEDGGQDDQETQYFGPGTRLLVL.

The chain employs TRBV19 and TRBJ2-1; tentative D call: TRBD2 (5 bases). V was clipped by 6 bases and J by 0 bases, with 18 bases between them. The CDR3 contains 17 residues. The germline V gene has CDR1 LNHDA and CDR2 SQIVND (reference sequence). The CDR3 nucleotides read TGTGCCAGTAGCCCACTTCGGACTCGTCCCTCCTACAATGAGCAGTTCTTC. Protein: CASSPLRTRPSYNEQFF.

The rearrangement uses TRBV29-1 and TRBJ1-1, with a tentative D call TRBD1 (6 bases). Germline CDR1 reads SQVTM; CDR2 reads ANQGSEA. CDR3 size: 13 residues. The ends were cut back, 3 bases at V and 11 bases at J, with 19 bases in the middle. CDR3 amino acids: CSVDNGGKGGAFF. For the CDR3, the DNA is TGCAGCGTTGACAATGGCGGGAAGGGGGGGGCTTTCTTT.

The rearrangement joins TRBV7-9 to TRBJ2-7; tentatively, D is TRBD2 (7 bases). The V gene lost 1 base and the J gene lost 4 bases, with 11 bases spanning the gap. Germline V gene lookup returns CDR1 SEHNR and CDR2 FQNEAQ (reference sequence). The CDR3 is 14 residues long. This CDR3 is CASSLGGGAYEQYF. The CDR3 DNA follows: TGTGCCAGCAGCTTAGGTGGGGGGGCGTACGAGCAGTACTTC.

This chain links TRBV10-3 with TRBJ2-6, with a possible D match to TRBD2 (7 bases). The CDR3 totals 16 residues. Germline loops: CDR1 ENHRY, CDR2 SYGVKD. The ends were cut back, 2 bases at V and 2 bases at J, with 10 bases in the middle. CDR3 in amino acids: CAISEPGGAGANVLTF. Here the CDR3 DNA reads TGTGCCATCAGTGAGCCGGGGGGCGCTGGGGCCAACGTCCTGACTTTC.

There are a few counts of this clone. The V call is TRBV5-1, the J call TRBJ1-1; D ambiguous. The germline V gene has CDR1 SGHRS and CDR2 YFSETQ. The CDR3 extends over 14 amino acids. Trimming took off 4 bases at V and 0 bases at J, with 10 bases between the two ends. CDR3 sequence reads: CASSLDGMNTEAFF. The DNA for the CDR3 is TGCGCCAGCAGCCTGGACGGTATGAACACTGAAGCTTTCTTT.

The CDR3 sequence: CASSQGTLPGTNEKLFF. DNA of the CDR3: TGCGCCAGCAGCCAAGGGACCCTGCCCGGCACTAATGAAAAACTGTTTTTT. This sequence joins TRBV4-1 and TRBJ1-4, with D hard to call. From germline, CDR1 is MGHRA and CDR2 YSYEKL. Deletions cut 1 base from V and 2 bases from J, with 14 bases between. The CDR3 extends over 17 amino acids.

The rearrangement joins TRBV27 to TRBJ1-6, with D possibly matching TRBD1 (5 bases). CDR1 MNHEY and CDR2 SMNVEV come from the germline V gene (reference sequence). V shed 3 bases and J shed 14 bases, with 14 bases lying between them. The CDR3 totals 13 residues. CDR3 sequence reads: CASSFIGGGTLHF. DNA of the CDR3: TGTGCCAGCAGTTTCATTGGGGGTGGAACCCTCCACTTT.

This clone showed up just once. The chain links TRBV2 to TRBJ2-2; D unresolved. The CDR3 runs to 16 residues. CDR1 is SNHLY, CDR2 FYNNEI, per germline. V lost 1 base, J lost 4 bases, and 13 bases lay in between. CDR3: CASSEEAPGTTGELFF. Here the CDR3 DNA reads TGTGCCAGCAGTGAAGAGGCCCCAGGTACCACCGGGGAGCTGTTTTTT. The whole variable domain, filled in from reference TRBV2 and TRBJ2-2, reads EPEVTQTPSHQVTQMGQEVILRCVPISNHLYFYWYRQILGQKVEFLVSFYNNEISEKSEIFDDQFSVERPDGSNFTLKIRSTKLEDSAMYFCASSEEAPGTTGELFFGEGSRLTVL.